The source of this T cell receptor (beta chain) is a study of cytomegalovirus exposure and HLA in healthy donors. PCR amplification relied on 60 Vbeta primers (plus 13 Jbeta primers). Libraries were prepared by immunoSEQ multiplex PCR; TCRdb keeps only in-frame clonotypes and omits some of them. The data hold roughly 130,000 clones, with less than 85% observed a single time. Study-level findings and limits: A list of approximately 160 TCR beta chains associated with cytomegalovirus was given.

As for this clone: The antigen is unknown.

The TCR originated in a man aged 18 to 30 in good health and CMV-seropositive. Sequencing was carried out using PBMCs.

Here the CDR3 reads CASSSPRGDTQYF. The CDR3 nucleotides are TGTGCCAGCAGTTCCCCCCGGGGAGATACGCAGTATTTT. The chain recombines TRBV6-5 with TRBJ2-3, with TRBD2 as a possible D gene (5 bases). Trimming took 4 bases from V and 5 from J, leaving 10 bases between them. CDR1 is MNHEY and CDR2 is SVGAGI in the germline V gene. The CDR3 totals 13 residues.